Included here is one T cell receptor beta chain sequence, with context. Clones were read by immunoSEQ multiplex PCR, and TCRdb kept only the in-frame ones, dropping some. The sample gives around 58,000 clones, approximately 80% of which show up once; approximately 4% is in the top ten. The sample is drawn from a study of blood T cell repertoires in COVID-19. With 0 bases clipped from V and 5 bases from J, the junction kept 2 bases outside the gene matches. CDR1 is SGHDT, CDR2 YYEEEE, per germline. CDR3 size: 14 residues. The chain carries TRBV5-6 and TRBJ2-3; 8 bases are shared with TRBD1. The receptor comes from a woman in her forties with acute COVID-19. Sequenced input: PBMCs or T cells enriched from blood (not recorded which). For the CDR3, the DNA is TGTGCCAGCAGCTTGGGCAGGGGGCTAGATACGCAGTATTTT. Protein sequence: CASSLGRGLDTQYF.